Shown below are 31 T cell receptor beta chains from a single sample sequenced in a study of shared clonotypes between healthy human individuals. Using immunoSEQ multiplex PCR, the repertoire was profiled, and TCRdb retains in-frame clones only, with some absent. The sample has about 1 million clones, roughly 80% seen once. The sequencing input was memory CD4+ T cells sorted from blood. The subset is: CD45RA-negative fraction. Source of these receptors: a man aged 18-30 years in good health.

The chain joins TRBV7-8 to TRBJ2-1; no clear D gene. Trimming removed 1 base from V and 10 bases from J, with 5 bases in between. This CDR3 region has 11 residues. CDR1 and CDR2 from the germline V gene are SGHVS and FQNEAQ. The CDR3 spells CASSLDREQFF. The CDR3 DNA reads TGTGCCAGCAGCTTAGACCGGGAGCAGTTCTTC.

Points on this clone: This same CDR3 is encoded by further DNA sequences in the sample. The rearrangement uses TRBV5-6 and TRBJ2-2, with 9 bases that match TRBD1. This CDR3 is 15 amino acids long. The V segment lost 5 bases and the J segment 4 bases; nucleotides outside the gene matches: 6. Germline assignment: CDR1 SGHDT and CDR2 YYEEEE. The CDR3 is CASSPDRGSTGELFF. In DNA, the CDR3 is TGTGCCAGCAGTCCAGACAGGGGGTCCACCGGGGAGCTGTTTTTT.

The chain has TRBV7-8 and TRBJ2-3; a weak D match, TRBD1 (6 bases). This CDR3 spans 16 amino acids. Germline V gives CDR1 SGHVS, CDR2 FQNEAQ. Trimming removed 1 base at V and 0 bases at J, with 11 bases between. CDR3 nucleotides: TGTGCCAGCAGCTTAGGAGGGGGATCTAGCACAGATACGCAGTATTTT. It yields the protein CASSLGGGSSTDTQYF.

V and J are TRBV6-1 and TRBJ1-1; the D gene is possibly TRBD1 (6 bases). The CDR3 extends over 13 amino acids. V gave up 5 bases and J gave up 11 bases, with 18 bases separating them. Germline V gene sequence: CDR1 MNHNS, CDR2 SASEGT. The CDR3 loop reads CASSNGWGARAFF. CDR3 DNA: TGTGCCAGCAGTAATGGTTGGGGGGCGCGGGCTTTCTTT.

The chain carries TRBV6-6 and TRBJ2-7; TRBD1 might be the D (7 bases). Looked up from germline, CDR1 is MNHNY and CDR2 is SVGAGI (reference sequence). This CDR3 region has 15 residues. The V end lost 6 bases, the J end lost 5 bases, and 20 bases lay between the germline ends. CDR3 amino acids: CASRSGGTVGNEQYF. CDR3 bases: TGTGCCAGCAGAAGTGGGGGGACAGTGGGAAACGAGCAGTACTTC.

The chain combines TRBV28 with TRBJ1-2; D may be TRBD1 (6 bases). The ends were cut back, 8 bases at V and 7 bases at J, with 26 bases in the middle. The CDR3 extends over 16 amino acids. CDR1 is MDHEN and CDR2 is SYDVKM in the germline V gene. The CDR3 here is CASLSRPFLRGGGYTF. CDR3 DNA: TGTGCCAGCCTTTCCCGTCCGTTCCTCAGGGGTGGTGGCTACACCTTC.

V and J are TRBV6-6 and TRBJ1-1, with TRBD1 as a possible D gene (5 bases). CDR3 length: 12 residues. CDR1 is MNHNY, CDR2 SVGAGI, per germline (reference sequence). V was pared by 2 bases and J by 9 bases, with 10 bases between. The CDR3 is CASSYGGDQAFF. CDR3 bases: TGTGCCAGCAGTTACGGAGGGGATCAAGCTTTCTTT.

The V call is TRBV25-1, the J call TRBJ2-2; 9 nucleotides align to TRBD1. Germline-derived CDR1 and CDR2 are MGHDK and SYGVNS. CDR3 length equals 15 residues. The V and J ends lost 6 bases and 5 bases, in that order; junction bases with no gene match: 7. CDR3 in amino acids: CASRGLQGATGELFF. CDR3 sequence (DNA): TGTGCCAGCAGGGGCCTACAGGGGGCGACCGGGGAGCTGTTTTTT. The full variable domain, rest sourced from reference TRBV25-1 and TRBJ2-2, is EADIYQTPRYLVIGTGKKITLECSQTMGHDKMYWYQQDPGMELHLIHYSYGVNSTEKGDLSSESTVSRIRTEHFPLTLESARPSHTSQYLCASRGLQGATGELFFGEGSRLTVL.

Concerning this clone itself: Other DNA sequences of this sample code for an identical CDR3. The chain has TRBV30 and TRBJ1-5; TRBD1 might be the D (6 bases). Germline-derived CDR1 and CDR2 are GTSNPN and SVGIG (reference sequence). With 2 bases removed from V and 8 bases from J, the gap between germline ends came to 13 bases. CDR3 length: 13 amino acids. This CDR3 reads CAWSSQGSEPQHF. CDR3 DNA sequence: TGTGCCTGGAGTTCACAGGGTTCGGAGCCCCAGCATTTT.

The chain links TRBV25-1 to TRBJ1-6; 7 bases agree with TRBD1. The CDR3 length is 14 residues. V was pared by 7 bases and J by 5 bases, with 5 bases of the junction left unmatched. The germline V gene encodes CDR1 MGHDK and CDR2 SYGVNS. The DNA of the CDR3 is TGTGCCAGCAAGCCGGGACAGAATAATTCACCCCTCCACTTT. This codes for CASKPGQNNSPLHF.

In DNA form, the CDR3 reads TGTGCCACCAGCAGACAGAGCTCTGGGGCCAACGTCCTGACTTTC. This encodes CATSRQSSGANVLTF. The chain carries TRBV15 and TRBJ2-6; D ambiguous. CDR1 is LNHNV and CDR2 is YYDKDF in the germline V gene (reference sequence). V was clipped by 2 bases and J by 0 bases, with 5 bases between them. The CDR3 has 15 amino acids. Combining the CDR3 with reference TRBV15 and TRBJ2-6 gives the whole variable domain DAMVIQNPRYQVTQFGKPVTLSCSQTLNHNVMYWYQQKSSQAPKLLFHYYDKDFNNEADTPDNFQSRRPNTSFCFLDIRSPGLGDTAMYLCATSRQSSGANVLTFGAGSRLTVL.

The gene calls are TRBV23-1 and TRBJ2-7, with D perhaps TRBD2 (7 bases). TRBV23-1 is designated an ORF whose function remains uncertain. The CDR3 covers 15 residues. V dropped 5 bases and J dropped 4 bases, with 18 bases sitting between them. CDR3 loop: CASSSPRGGTYEQYF. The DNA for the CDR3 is TGCGCCAGCAGTTCCCCAAGGGGGGGGACTTACGAGCAGTACTTC.

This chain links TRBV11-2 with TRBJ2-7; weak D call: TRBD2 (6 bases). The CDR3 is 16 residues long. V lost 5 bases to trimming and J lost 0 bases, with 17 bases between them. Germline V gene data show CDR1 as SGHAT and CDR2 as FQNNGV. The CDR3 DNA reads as TGTGCCAGCAGCCGGGCCCGGGGGACGACCTCCTACGAGCAGTACTTC. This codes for CASSRARGTTSYEQYF.

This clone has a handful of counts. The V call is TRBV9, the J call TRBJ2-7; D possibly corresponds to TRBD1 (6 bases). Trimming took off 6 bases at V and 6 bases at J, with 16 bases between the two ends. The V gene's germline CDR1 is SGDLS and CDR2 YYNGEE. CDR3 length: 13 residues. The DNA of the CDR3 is TGTGCCAGCACCGATAGTGTAGGGGGCGAGCAGTACTTC. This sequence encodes CASTDSVGGEQYF. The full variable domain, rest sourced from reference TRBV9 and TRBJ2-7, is DSGVTQTPKHLITATGQRVTLRCSPRSGDLSVYWYQQSLDQGLQFLIQYYNGEERAKGNILERFSAQQFPDLHSELNLSSLELGDSALYFCASTDSVGGEQYFGPGTRLTVT.

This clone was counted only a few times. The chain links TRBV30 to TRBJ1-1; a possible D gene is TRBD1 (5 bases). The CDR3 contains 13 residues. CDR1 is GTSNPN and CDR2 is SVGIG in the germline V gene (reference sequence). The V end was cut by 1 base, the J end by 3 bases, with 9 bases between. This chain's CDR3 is CAWSGRQHTEAFF. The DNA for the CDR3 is TGTGCCTGGAGTGGAAGACAGCACACTGAAGCTTTCTTT.

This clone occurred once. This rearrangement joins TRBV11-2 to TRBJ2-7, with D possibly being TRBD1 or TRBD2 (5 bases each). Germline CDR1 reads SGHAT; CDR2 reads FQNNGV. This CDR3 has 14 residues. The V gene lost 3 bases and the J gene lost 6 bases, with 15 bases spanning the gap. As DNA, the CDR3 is TGTGCCAGCAGCTTGAGGGGTGATATCGGCGAGCAGTACTTC. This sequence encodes CASSLRGDIGEQYF.

CDR3 nucleotides: TGTGCCTGGAGTAGGGAGAGCCGTTACAATGAGCAGTTCTTC. Its translation is CAWSRESRYNEQFF. The chain carries TRBV30 and TRBJ2-1; perhaps TRBD2 as D (5 bases). V was trimmed by 2 bases and J by 4 bases, leaving 12 bases between them. This CDR3 region has 14 residues. Germline V gene data show CDR1 as GTSNPN and CDR2 as SVGIG (reference sequence).

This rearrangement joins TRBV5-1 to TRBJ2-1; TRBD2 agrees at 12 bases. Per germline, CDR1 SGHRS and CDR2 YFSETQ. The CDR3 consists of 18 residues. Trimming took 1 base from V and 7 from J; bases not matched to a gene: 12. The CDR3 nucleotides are TGCGCCAGCAGCTTGAATCCACCTAGCGGGGGGGCCGGGAATGAGCAGTTCTTC. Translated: CASSLNPPSGGAGNEQFF.

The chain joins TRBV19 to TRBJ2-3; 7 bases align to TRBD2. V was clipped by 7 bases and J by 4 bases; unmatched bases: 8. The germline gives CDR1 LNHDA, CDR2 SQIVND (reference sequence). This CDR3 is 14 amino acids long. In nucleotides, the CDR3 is TGTGCCAGTAAGAAGACGGGGGGTCCAGATACGCAGTATTTT. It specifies CASKKTGGPDTQYF.

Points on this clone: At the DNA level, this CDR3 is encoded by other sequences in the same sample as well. This chain's CDR3 is CAWGQGGNTEAFF. The CDR3 bases are TGTGCCTGGGGACAGGGGGGTAACACTGAAGCTTTCTTT. The chain uses TRBV30 and TRBJ1-1; 10 nucleotides match TRBD1. Germline lookup yields CDR1 GTSNPN and CDR2 SVGIG (reference sequence). The CDR3 contains 13 residues. The V segment lost 5 bases and the J segment 2 bases; nucleotides outside the gene matches: 2.

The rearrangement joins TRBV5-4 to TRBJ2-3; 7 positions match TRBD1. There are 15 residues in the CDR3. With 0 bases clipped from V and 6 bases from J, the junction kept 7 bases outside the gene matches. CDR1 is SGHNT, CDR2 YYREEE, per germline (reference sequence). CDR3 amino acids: CASSLDRGLSDTQYF. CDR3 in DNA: TGTGCCAGCAGCTTGGACAGGGGTCTATCGGATACGCAGTATTTT.

The CDR3, as DNA: TGTGCCAGCTCACCAAGTCCCAATAACTATGGCTACACCTTC. It yields the protein CASSPSPNNYGYTF. The chain links TRBV18 to TRBJ1-2; D is ambiguous. CDR3 length equals 14 residues. CDR1 is KGHSH, CDR2 LQKENI, per germline. V dropped 2 bases and J dropped 1 base, with 8 bases sitting between them.

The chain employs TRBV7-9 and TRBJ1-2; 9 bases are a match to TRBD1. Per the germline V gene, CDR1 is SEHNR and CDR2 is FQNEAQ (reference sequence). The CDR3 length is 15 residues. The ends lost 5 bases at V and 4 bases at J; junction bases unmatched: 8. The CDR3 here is CASSPGQGTIYGYTF. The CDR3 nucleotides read TGTGCCAGCAGCCCCGGACAGGGGACGATCTATGGCTACACCTTC.

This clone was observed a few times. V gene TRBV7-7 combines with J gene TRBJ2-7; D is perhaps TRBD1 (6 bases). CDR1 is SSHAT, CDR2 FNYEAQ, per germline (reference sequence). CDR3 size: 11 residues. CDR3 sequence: CEEGGNNEQYF. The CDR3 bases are TGTGAGGAAGGGGGAAACAACGAGCAGTACTTC.

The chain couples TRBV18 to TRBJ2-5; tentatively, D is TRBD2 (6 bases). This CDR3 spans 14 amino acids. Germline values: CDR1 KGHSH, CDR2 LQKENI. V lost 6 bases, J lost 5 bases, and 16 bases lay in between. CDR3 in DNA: TGTGCCAGCTCGGACGGGTACGCGGGGGAGACCCAGTACTTC. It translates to CASSDGYAGETQYF.

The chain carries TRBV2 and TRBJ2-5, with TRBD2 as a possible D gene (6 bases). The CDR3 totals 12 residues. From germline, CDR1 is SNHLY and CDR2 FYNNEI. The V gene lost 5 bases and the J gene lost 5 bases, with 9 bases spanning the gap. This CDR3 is CASSSGLETQYF. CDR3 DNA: TGTGCCAGCAGTTCGGGACTTGAGACCCAGTACTTC.

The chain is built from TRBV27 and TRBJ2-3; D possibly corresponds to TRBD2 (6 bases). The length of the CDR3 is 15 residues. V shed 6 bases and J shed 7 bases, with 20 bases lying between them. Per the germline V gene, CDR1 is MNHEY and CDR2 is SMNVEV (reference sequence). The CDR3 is CASSFRRDRTYTQYF. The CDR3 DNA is TGTGCCAGCAGCTTCAGGAGGGACCGTACTTATACGCAGTATTTT.

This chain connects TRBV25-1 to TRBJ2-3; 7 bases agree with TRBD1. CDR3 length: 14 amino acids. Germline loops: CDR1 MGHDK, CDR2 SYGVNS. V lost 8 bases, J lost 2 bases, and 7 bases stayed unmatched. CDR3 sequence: CASGDSRFTDTQYF. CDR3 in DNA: TGTGCCAGCGGGGACAGTAGATTCACAGATACGCAGTATTTT.

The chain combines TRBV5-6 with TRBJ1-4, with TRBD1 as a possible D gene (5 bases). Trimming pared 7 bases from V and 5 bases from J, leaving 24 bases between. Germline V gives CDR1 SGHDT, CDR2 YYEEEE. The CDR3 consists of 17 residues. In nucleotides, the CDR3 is TGTGCCAGCGCGCGCCGCGGGTTGAGGGACGGAAATGAAAAACTGTTTTTT. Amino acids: CASARRGLRDGNEKLFF.

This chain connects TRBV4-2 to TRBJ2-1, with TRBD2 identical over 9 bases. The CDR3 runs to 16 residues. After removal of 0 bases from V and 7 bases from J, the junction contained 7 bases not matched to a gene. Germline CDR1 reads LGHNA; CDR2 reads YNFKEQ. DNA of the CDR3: TGTGCCAGCAGCCAAGACTGGACTAGCGTACGGAATGAGCAGTTCTTC. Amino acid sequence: CASSQDWTSVRNEQFF.

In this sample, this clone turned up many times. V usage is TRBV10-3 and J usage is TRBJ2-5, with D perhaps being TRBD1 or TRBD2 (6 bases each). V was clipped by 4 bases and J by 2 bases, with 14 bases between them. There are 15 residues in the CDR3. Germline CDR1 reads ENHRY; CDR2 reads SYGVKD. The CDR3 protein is CAISGGPLAQETQYF. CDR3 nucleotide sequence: TGTGCCATCAGTGGGGGGCCTCTAGCGCAAGAGACCCAGTACTTC.